Following are 25 T cell receptor beta chains from one sample sequenced in a study of T cell changes during pregnancy in multiple sclerosis (dated by TCRdb to between 2018 and 2021). Library prep was done by the immunoSEQ multiplex PCR assay. The table comes from immuneACCESS by way of TCRdb, which keeps in-frame sequences with V and J called. Part of the clones is missing from these tables; in studies checked, under half for an unresolved V gene and the rest for unknown reasons. Present in this sample are tens of thousands of clones, approximately 92% of which were seen just once. The ten largest clones take up roughly 2% of the sample. Source: peripheral blood, taken in the third trimester of pregnancy. Source of these receptors: a female donor in good health, enrolled as a control in a pregnancy study.

The CDR3 loop reads CASSLFGGRTGELFF. CDR3 bases: TGTGCCAGCAGCTTATTCGGAGGGAGAACCGGGGAGCTGTTTTTT. V and J are TRBV11-3 and TRBJ2-2; D is perhaps TRBD2 (6 bases). Germline values: CDR1 SGHNT, CDR2 YENEEA. The CDR3 covers 15 residues. Trimming left V 2 bases short and J 5 bases short, with 12 bases between.

V usage is TRBV19 and J usage is TRBJ2-7, with D unresolved. CDR1 and CDR2 from the germline V gene are LNHDA and SQIVND (reference sequence). This CDR3 comprises 14 residues. The germline V and J ends were trimmed by 10 bases and 3 bases, with 19 bases remaining between them. CDR3 in DNA: TGTGCCACCTCGGTCCTCTCGCGAAACTACGAGCAGTACTTC. Encoded protein: CATSVLSRNYEQYF. Looking up the rest from reference TRBV19 and TRBJ2-7 gives the full variable domain: DGGITQSPKYLFRKEGQNVTLSCEQNLNHDAMYWYRQDPGQGLRLIYYSQIVNDFQKGDIAEGYSVSREKKESFPLTVTSAQKNPTAFYLCATSVLSRNYEQYFGPGTRLTVT.

This clone appeared a single time. The rearrangement joins TRBV2 to TRBJ1-5; the match to TRBD1 covers 10 bases. CDR3 length equals 14 residues. V dropped 4 bases and J dropped 9; count of bases not matched to a gene: 6. Germline V gene data show CDR1 as SNHLY and CDR2 as FYNNEI. This CDR3 is CASSAGTGEGPQHF. CDR3 nucleotide sequence: TGTGCCAGCAGTGCAGGGACAGGGGAAGGGCCCCAGCATTTT. Together with reference TRBV2 and TRBJ1-5, the CDR3 gives the full variable domain: EPEVTQTPSHQVTQMGQEVILRCVPISNHLYFYWYRQILGQKVEFLVSFYNNEISEKSEIFDDQFSVERPDGSNFTLKIRSTKLEDSAMYFCASSAGTGEGPQHFGDGTRLSIL.

Comment on this clone: The sample holds other DNA sequences that translate to the same CDR3. The chain carries TRBV19 and TRBJ2-7; 7 nucleotides line up with TRBD1. V lost 4 bases and J lost 2; bases outside the gene matches: 5. The CDR3 is 14 residues long. Germline lookup yields CDR1 LNHDA and CDR2 SQIVND (reference sequence). CDR3 sequence: CASSTGTETYEQYF. CDR3 bases: TGTGCCAGTAGTACCGGGACAGAAACCTACGAGCAGTACTTC.

The chain carries TRBV9 and TRBJ1-3; 7 bases fit TRBD1. V shed 1 base, J shed 4 bases, and the junction held 8 bases outside the gene matches. The CDR3 consists of 16 residues. The germline V gene encodes CDR1 SGDLS and CDR2 YYNGEE. The DNA of the CDR3 is TGTGCCAGCAGCGTACAGACAGGGAATTTCGGAAACACCATATATTTT. Translated, it gives CASSVQTGNFGNTIYF.

The chain couples TRBV7-2 to TRBJ2-7; 9 bases are a match to TRBD1. V shed 5 bases and J 0 bases; nucleotides not matched to a gene: 5. Germline V gives CDR1 SGHTA, CDR2 FQGNSA. The CDR3 consists of 15 residues. CDR3 sequence: CASSGPGQGSYEQYF. Here the CDR3 DNA reads TGTGCCAGCAGCGGACCGGGACAGGGCTCCTACGAGCAGTACTTC.

The chain uses TRBV19 and TRBJ2-7, with 10 bases that match TRBD2. Germline V CDR1 and CDR2: LNHDA, SQIVND (reference sequence). The trim removed 5 bases at V and 5 bases at J, leaving 6 bases unmatched. The CDR3 covers 14 residues. This CDR3 is CASSSGLATNEQYF. In DNA form, the CDR3 reads TGTGCCAGTAGTTCGGGACTAGCGACGAACGAGCAGTACTTC.

This chain uses TRBV11-3 with TRBJ2-2, with a tentative D call TRBD1 (6 bases). The V gene lost 1 base and the J gene lost 7 bases, with 16 bases spanning the gap. The CDR3 sequence is 16 residues long. Germline-derived CDR1 and CDR2 are SGHNT and YENEEA. The CDR3 region has the DNA TGTGCCAGCAGCTTAGGGGCGGCAGGGGCCGACGGGGAGCTGTTTTTT. Translation gives CASSLGAAGADGELFF.

This clone was detected only once. V gene TRBV5-4 combines with J gene TRBJ2-1; weak D call: TRBD1 (6 bases). The CDR3 covers 17 residues. Germline V lookup: CDR1 SGHNT, CDR2 YYREEE (reference sequence). Deletions cut 1 base from V and 5 bases from J, with 19 bases between. CDR3 bases: TGTGCCAGCAGCTTGAAATATAAAATCGGGACAAACAATGAGCAGTTCTTC. Protein: CASSLKYKIGTNNEQFF.

The rearrangement links TRBV27 to TRBJ2-1, with D tentatively TRBD2 (6 bases). CDR3 length equals 16 residues. V was cut by 1 base and J by 4 bases, with 14 bases left in between. Germline assignment: CDR1 MNHEY and CDR2 SMNVEV (reference sequence). In DNA form, the CDR3 reads TGTGCCAGCAGTTTATATTGGGGGGAAGGTTACAATGAGCAGTTCTTC. The encoded protein is CASSLYWGEGYNEQFF.

With regard to this clone: Mismatch with germline at one junction end may stem from a read error. The CDR3 loop is CASSLGPMGGNEQFF. As DNA, the CDR3 is TGTGCTAGCAGCTTGGGCCCCATGGGCGGGAATGAGCAGTTCTTC. The chain couples TRBV7-7 to TRBJ2-1; D perhaps matches TRBD2 (5 bases). The CDR3 runs to 15 residues. Germline V gene data show CDR1 as SSHAT and CDR2 as FNYEAQ (reference sequence).

V is TRBV6-5 and J is TRBJ1-2; 7 bases map to TRBD1. Germline lookup yields CDR1 MNHEY and CDR2 SVGAGI. Trimming took 6 bases from V and 5 from J; bases not matched to a gene: 9. The CDR3 has 14 residues. The CDR3 nucleotides are TGTGCCAGCAGGCAGGGGGAGTCCTCATATGGCTACACCTTC. It yields the protein CASRQGESSYGYTF.

The chain links TRBV21-1 to TRBJ1-3; the table calls TRBD1, which could not be checked here. TRBV21-1 is labeled a pseudogene. This CDR3 has 13 residues. The CDR3 region is CASSKQTGNTIYF. The CDR3 DNA reads TGTGCCAGCAGCAAACAAACTGGAAACACCATATATTTT.

The genes are TRBV4-2 and TRBJ2-7; D perhaps matches TRBD1 (5 bases). The CDR3 has 15 amino acids. CDR1 is LGHNA and CDR2 is YNFKEQ in the germline V gene. V gave up 2 bases and J gave up 6 bases, with 17 bases separating them. The CDR3 loop reads CASSQTEGVVGEQYF. The CDR3 DNA follows: TGTGCCAGCAGCCAAACCGAAGGGGTGGTAGGCGAGCAGTACTTC.

The rearrangement uses TRBV11-2 and TRBJ2-4; possible D gene TRBD2, 5 bases. Trimming stripped 2 bases from V and 9 bases from J, with 11 bases between. Germline V gene sequence: CDR1 SGHAT, CDR2 FQNNGV. The CDR3 is 13 amino acids. CDR3 protein: CASSLWEYTIQYF. In DNA, the CDR3 is TGTGCCAGCAGCTTATGGGAGTATACCATTCAGTACTTC.

The V call is TRBV7-9, the J call TRBJ2-3, with 11 bases matching TRBD2. The CDR3 covers 18 residues. The trim removed 2 bases at V and 4 bases at J, leaving 11 bases unmatched. Germline V gene data show CDR1 as SEHNR and CDR2 as FQNEAQ (reference sequence). CDR3 sequence: CASSLTLGLAGGADTQYF. As DNA, the CDR3 is TGTGCCAGCAGCTTAACCCTGGGGCTAGCGGGAGGTGCAGATACGCAGTATTTT. Combining the CDR3 with reference TRBV7-9 and TRBJ2-3 gives the whole variable domain DTGVSQNPRHKITKRGQNVTFRCDPISEHNRLYWYRQTLGQGPEFLTYFQNEAQLEKSRLLSDRFSAERPKGSFSTLEIQRTEQGDSAMYLCASSLTLGLAGGADTQYFGPGTRLTVL.

This clone has only one observation. The chain has TRBV14 and TRBJ2-2, with a possible D match to TRBD1 (5 bases). The CDR3 extends over 14 amino acids. CDR1 SGHDN and CDR2 FVKESK come from the germline V gene. Trimming cost V 4 bases and J 2 bases, with 8 bases left between them. CDR3 in DNA: TGTGCCAGCAGCCGACAGAGAAACACCGGGGAGCTGTTTTTT. It translates to CASSRQRNTGELFF.

This clone was seen just once. Other DNA sequences within the sample encode an identical CDR3. J is TRBJ2-1 and V is TRBV7-9; no definite D call. The V gene's germline CDR1 is SEHNR and CDR2 FQNEAQ (reference sequence). The CDR3 is made up of 14 amino acids. With 5 bases removed from V and 1 base from J, the gap between germline ends came to 9 bases. CDR3: CASSPSSSYNEQFF. CDR3 DNA: TGTGCCAGCAGCCCTAGTAGTTCCTACAATGAGCAGTTCTTC.

This clone has just one count. The chain couples TRBV5-1 to TRBJ1-1; D gene unclear. Trimming removed 0 bases at V and 6 bases at J, with 9 bases between. Looked up from germline, CDR1 is SGHRS and CDR2 is YFSETQ. The CDR3 is 13 residues long. The DNA for the CDR3 is TGCGCCAGCAGCTTGGGAGGGTACGCTGAAGCTTTCTTT. Translating it yields CASSLGGYAEAFF. The variable domain in full, completed from reference TRBV5-1 and TRBJ1-1, reads KAGVTQTPRYLIKTRGQQVTLSCSPISGHRSVSWYQQTPGQGLQFLFEYFSETQRNKGNFPGRFSGRQFSNSRSEMNVSTLELGDSALYLCASSLGGYAEAFFGQGTRLTVV.

J is TRBJ2-3 and V is TRBV5-1; no reliable D call. Germline assignment: CDR1 SGHRS and CDR2 YFSETQ. The V end lost 0 bases, the J end lost 2 bases, and 7 bases lay between the germline ends. The CDR3 has 14 amino acids. The CDR3 loop is CASSLGQATDTQYF. The CDR3 DNA reads TGCGCCAGCAGCTTGGGACAAGCCACAGATACGCAGTATTTT.

The V and J genes are TRBV27 and TRBJ1-2; perhaps TRBD1 as D (6 bases). V dropped 5 bases and J dropped 7 bases, with 23 bases sitting between them. The CDR3 consists of 16 residues. The germline V gene has CDR1 MNHEY and CDR2 SMNVEV (reference sequence). CDR3 bases: TGTGCCAGCAGTGCCGGACAGCTTTCCTTTGTCGGTGGCTACACCTTC. It is translated as CASSAGQLSFVGGYTF.

V is TRBV9 and J is TRBJ2-5, with 10 nucleotides matching TRBD2. This CDR3 comprises 14 residues. With V trimmed by 2 bases and J by 5 bases, 3 bases remained unmatched. In germline, CDR1 is SGDLS, CDR2 YYNGEE. DNA of the CDR3: TGTGCCAGCAGCGTTGGGACTAGCGATGAGACCCAGTACTTC. As protein: CASSVGTSDETQYF. Supplemented by reference TRBV9 and TRBJ2-5, the full variable domain reads DSGVTQTPKHLITATGQRVTLRCSPRSGDLSVYWYQQSLDQGLQFLIQYYNGEERAKGNILERFSAQQFPDLHSELNLSSLELGDSALYFCASSVGTSDETQYFGPGTRLLVL.

This clone was picked up a small number of times. The chain uses TRBV7-3 and TRBJ2-1; 8 bases match TRBD2. V was clipped by 1 base and J by 10 bases; unmatched bases: 0. The CDR3 spans 12 residues. Germline V gene data show CDR1 as SGHTA and CDR2 as FQGTGA. The CDR3 DNA is TGTGCCAGCAGCTTAAGCGGGGGGGAGCAGTTCTTC. The encoded protein is CASSLSGGEQFF. Supplemented by reference TRBV7-3 and TRBJ2-1, the full variable domain reads GAGVSQTPSNKVTEKGKYVELRCDPISGHTALYWYRQSLGQGPEFLIYFQGTGAADDSGLPNDRFFAVRPEGSVSTLKIQRTERGDSAVYLCASSLSGGEQFFGPGTRLTVL.

The genes are TRBV19 and TRBJ1-5; TRBD1 aligns across 12 bases. Germline CDR1 LNHDA, CDR2 SQIVND (reference sequence). The CDR3 is 14 residues long. With 10 bases clipped from V and 6 bases from J, the junction kept 7 bases outside the gene matches. Written as DNA, the CDR3 is TGTGCCATATACGGGACAGGGGGCGGTCAGCCCCAGCATTTT. Amino acids: CAIYGTGGGQPQHF.

The chain recombines TRBV6-5 with TRBJ1-6; D not certain. In germline, CDR1 is MNHEY, CDR2 SVGAGI. This CDR3 contains 14 residues. Trimming pared 6 bases from V and 8 bases from J, leaving 14 bases between. CDR3 DNA: TGTGCCAGCAGCCAAACTCACCTATATTCACCCCTCCACTTT. Its translation: CASSQTHLYSPLHF.